This T cell receptor (beta chain) emerged from a study of cytomegalovirus exposure and HLA in healthy donors (dated by TCRdb to 2017 to 2019). A note on the overall study: An earlier analysis of several hundred of the donors reported about 280 Gb of sequence data and 95 million to 140 million unique TCR beta sequences obtained from 180 million or so T cells. An early release that covered several hundred HLA-typed donors contained approximately 300 gigabases of sequencing data and 65 million to 100 million unique TCR sequences. The genetic ancestry cluster associated with self-reported Caucasian donors included about four fifths of the roughly 380 genotyped donors. The study aimed to test whether signatures of past pathogen exposure could be identified by cataloging public T cell receptors. The T cell repertoires of under 750 subjects were profiled by immunosequencing and related to cytomegalovirus serostatus. Along with the roughly 670-subject first cohort, a separate validation cohort of 120 different subjects was used. To predict cytomegalovirus infection status, the study brought together high-throughput TCR immunosequencing, statistical association of individual TCRs with disease status, and machine learning. To study patterns of TCR occurrence, a later analysis re-analyzed previously published TCR beta repertoires from around 700 donors and added high-resolution HLA genotyping. Rather than drawing on any new phenotypic data, the later analysis identified candidate immune exposures from TCR beta sequences and the way those sequences occurred across donors. An earlier analysis of more than 450 of the donors used high-throughput TCR beta sequencing to judge whether each TCR beta V gene segment behaved as functional or pseudogenic. Donor age, sex, ethnicity and CMV serostatus were collected together with the repertoire data. A later genetic analysis took genome-wide SNP genotypes for about 55% of the 666 donors and used that subset as a discovery cohort. All discovery cohort repertoires had been generated on a single sequencing platform. HLA typing included class I and class II loci at four-digit resolution. The number of donors typed differed by locus, with about 629-630 for A, B, C, DRB1 and DQB1, about 500 for DQA1, over 600 for DPA1, and some 440 for DPB1. Four to six DR-DQ haplotypes were handled as single units for association and clustering because linkage in the cohort was strong. Among almost 400 genotyped donors of the cohort, an average of approximately 240,000 unique TCR beta nucleotide sequences were sequenced per donor, roughly 20% of them non-productive.

Library generation was performed with the immunoSEQ multiplex PCR assay. The multiplex PCR relied on a mix of 60 forward primers for TCR Vbeta segments and 13 reverse primers for TCR Jbeta segments. A multiplex PCR assay on genomic DNA amplified the CDR3 region of rearranged TCR beta genes. On the Illumina HiSeq System, the amplified TCR beta libraries were sequenced as 87-base-pair reads. The original methods were these. Across the 666 repertoires, a later analysis counted 78 million or so unique TCR beta chains, 9 million to 14 million of which were shared by at least two donors. A nearest-neighbor algorithm error-corrected the raw reads and collapsed the reads into unique sequences, merging closely related sequences to remove PCR and sequencing errors. Alignment of CDR3 sequences to IMGT reference sequences was used to assign V, D and J gene segments. For a sequence to be retained, a match of at least six nucleotides was required to both a V gene segment and a J gene segment. A rearrangement was called productive if the CDR3 had no stop codons and remained in frame with V and J, and every other rearrangement was called non-productive. Following IMGT convention, CDR3 was defined as the stretch from the second conserved V-encoded cysteine up to the conserved J-encoded phenylalanine. Sequences without an unambiguous match to a single V gene segment were excluded from the earlier analysis of 500 to 700 of the donors. An earlier analysis of several hundred of the donors called V segments functional above 56.7% productive rearrangements and segregating when the between-donor standard deviation exceeded 5%. A statistical classification framework was built for diagnosing cytomegalovirus status from the catalog of TCR beta chain sequences. V and J gene assignment, in a later analysis, came from comparing TCR nucleotide sequences with IMGT/GENE-DB human TR gene sequences. In a later analysis, CDR3 sequences and most-parsimonious VDJ recombination scenarios were assigned using the TCRdist pipeline. A later analysis defined each TCR beta chain by its CDR3 amino acid sequence plus V-gene family, and excluded reads lacking a unique V-gene family. To address suspected cross-contamination and a sequencing artifact, a later analysis removed over 500 highly shared, low-generation-probability nucleotide sequences. In a later analysis, a clonal expansion index was calculated for each public chain from normalized within-repertoire ranks of inferred template counts. In a later analysis, generation probabilities were computed using a VDJ recombination model fitted to out-of-frame rearrangements, and the results were checked against IGoR. Hypergeometric tests were used in a later analysis to score TCR-TCR, TCR-HLA and TCR-CMV co-occurrence, with a repertoire-size bias correction applied to the TCR pairs. In a later analysis, false discovery rates were estimated by permuting HLA or CMV assignments 20 times. In a later analysis, co-occurring TCRs were grouped using DBSCAN, with TCRdist sequence similarity added in when clustering inside HLA-allele-positive subsets. Repertoires with fewer than 30,000 or more than 120,000 public chains were left out of co-occurrence clustering, as were about 5 repertoires with anomalous nucleotide sharing. Held by TCRdb, this immuneACCESS table contains in-frame sequences only and omits some clones. Under half of the omission traces to an unresolved V gene where checked; the cause of the rest is unknown. The D gene and trimming were derived from the DNA, and the V and J assignments and clone size from that table. Here the sample has 90,000 to 110,000 clones; 76% occur a single time. The ten largest clones represent more than 6% of the sample.

To note about this clone: Its antigen is not yet known. Within one base of it there is no much larger clone, and no base qualities were kept.

The germline V gene sets CDR1 to MNHEY and CDR2 to SVGAGI. Trimming leaves V shorter by 7 bases and J shorter by 13 bases, with the junction holding 7 bases beyond the gene matches. The CDR3 goes from the cysteine to the phenylalanine over 12 residues. Of the read, only the CDR3 DNA is kept; its 36 bases are in frame from base 1. In total, 500 to 700 healthy bone marrow donors made up the cohort. All cohort members were sampled while nominally healthy, although unrecorded immune exposures were likely present. The donor was CMV seropositive and belonged to the group of 250 to 350 seropositive cohort members. Every donor gave a peripheral blood sample, and the peripheral blood mononuclear cells from that sample were used for TCR beta sequencing. Genomic DNA extraction from the blood cell samples was performed with the Qiagen DNeasy Blood Extraction Kit. Points the paper makes about the study in general: Because counts were too low, about 15 rarely observed V segments, including chromosome 9 orphons, were left out of the earlier analysis of 500 to 650 of the donors. Some IMGT-functional V segments, including TRBV6-2 and TRBV6-3, could not be told apart with the 87-base-pair reads, so those segments were excluded. A cluster of highly shared sequence variants was judged likely to represent a technical artifact of the sequencing pipeline. A later analysis reported that several top co-occurrence clusters appeared linked to parvovirus B19, influenza, CMV and Epstein-Barr virus. CMV serostatus was the only immune exposure information available for the cohort. Linkage disequilibrium might explain the correlated functional status among segregating V segments, but an unknown experimental factor could not be excluded. In a later analysis, some 18,000 TCR beta sequences were associated with specific HLA alleles at a false discovery rate of 0.05. Most TCR sequences were seen in very few donors, while some public TCRs were found in many individuals. The classifier was reported to diagnose cytomegalovirus status with high specificity and sensitivity in both the original cohort and the validation cohort. In the study, some 160 TCR beta chains were listed as associated with cytomegalovirus. This cohort had only TCR beta chains sequenced, and the lack of alpha or paired-chain data limited which features could be detected. According to a later analysis, most CMV-associated TCR beta chains appeared to be HLA-restricted, and the HLA associations seemed to be driven largely by CMV exposure. According to a later genetic analysis, donors in an Asian-associated ancestry cluster had fewer N-insertions in productive TCRs than the roughly 670-donor mean. Because some donors lacked HLA typing at each locus, the association tests relied only on the typed subset. A later genetic analysis associated a missense DCLRE1C variant with V-gene and J-gene trimming of TCR beta chains, and an independent cohort replicated the association. Broadly in line with IMGT annotations, most TCR beta V segments showed up in productive rearrangements about 90% or about 30% of the time in an earlier analysis of 587 of the donors. Three of the identified cytomegalovirus-associated TCR beta chains were confirmed in vitro to be specific for cytomegalovirus antigens. Assigning TCR associations to individual alleles was difficult when HLA alleles, especially DR and DQ, strongly co-occurred. In a later analysis, the rate of TCR association differed among HLA loci, with DRB1 alleles having the most associated TCRs and HLA-C alleles having the fewest. Presence/absence analyses assumed roughly uniform sequencing depth across donors, an assumption that may not hold. A later analysis found that HLA-associated TCR beta chains were more clonally expanded and had lower generation probabilities than equally common non-associated chains. According to the authors, the approach could potentially be generalized to other disease states and immunological phenotypes. A further reported finding was that TCR beta sequences accurately predicted the HLA-A and HLA-B alleles for most subjects in the first cohort.

This sequence was found in a woman aged 50 to 60 in good health and CMV-seropositive. The sample taken for sequencing was PBMCs. This chain is built from TRBV6-5 and TRBJ1-6; 7 nucleotides in the junction match TRBD1. The CDR3 protein: CASTQGGPPLHF. The nucleotides are TGTGCCAGCACCCAAGGGGGCCCCCCCCTCCACTTT.